These 5 T cell receptor beta chains were sequenced from one sample in a study of untreated major depressive disorder. Clones were sequenced by immunoSEQ multiplex PCR, and TCRdb holds only the in-frame ones, with some missing. Of tens of thousands of clones listed, over 85% were seen once; the top ten hold less than 0.6%. Sequenced input: CD4+ T cells from PBMCs. These receptors were taken from a woman aged 35 to 49 in good health.

The V call is TRBV19, the J call TRBJ2-6, with 7 bases that match TRBD1. This CDR3 is built from 14 residues. Germline loops: CDR1 LNHDA, CDR2 SQIVND (reference sequence). The trim removed 8 bases at V and 2 bases at J, leaving 3 bases unmatched. The CDR3 DNA is TGTGCCAGTGGGCAGGGGGCTGGGGCCAACGTCCTGACTTTC. Translation gives CASGQGAGANVLTF.

V gene TRBV20-1 combines with J gene TRBJ2-3, with unresolved D. Germline V gene sequence: CDR1 DFQATT, CDR2 SNEGSKA (reference sequence). There are 10 residues in the CDR3. The V and J ends lost 5 bases and 8 bases respectively, with 8 bases between them. Here the CDR3 DNA reads TGCAGTGCTTCCTCCGGTACGCAGTATTTT. As protein: CSASSGTQYF.

J is TRBJ1-1 and V is TRBV5-1; unclear D gene. The germline gives CDR1 SGHRS, CDR2 YFSETQ. Trimming stripped 0 bases from V and 8 bases from J, with 8 bases between. CDR3 length equals 12 residues. In DNA, the CDR3 is TGCGCCAGCAGCTTGGATAGGATGGAAGCTTTCTTT. Translated: CASSLDRMEAFF.

The V gene is TRBV10-3, the J gene TRBJ1-5, with 7 nucleotides matching TRBD1. The V and J ends lost 4 bases and 5 bases, in that order; junction bases with no gene match: 8. Looked up from germline, CDR1 is ENHRY and CDR2 is SYGVKD. The CDR3 covers 15 residues. For the CDR3, the DNA is TGTGCCATCAGTGTAGAAGGCAGGGGGGATCAGCCCCAGCATTTT. Protein: CAISVEGRGDQPQHF.

The V gene is TRBV7-2, the J gene TRBJ2-5, with D unclear. V was cut by 4 bases and J by 5 bases, with 11 bases left in between. Germline CDR1 SGHTA, CDR2 FQGNSA. The CDR3 has 13 residues. CDR3 sequence reads: CASSSSMGETQYF. The CDR3 coding sequence is TGTGCCAGCAGCTCCTCTATGGGGGAGACCCAGTACTTC.